These 25 T cell receptor beta chains were all obtained from the same sample, sequenced in a study of Ad26.COV2.S vaccination and SARS-CoV-2 variants. Treatment here: roughly 20 received Ad26.COV2.S at low or high dose, single or two shots; several received placebo; per-sample allocation not given. Day 63 after the first vaccine or placebo injection was the time point for sampling. Generated by immunoSEQ multiplex PCR, the TCRdb table keeps only in-frame clones and is missing some. The sample lists hundreds of thousands of clones, roughly nine tenths occurring once. The specimen was peripheral blood, collected in a trial of Ad26.COV2.S vaccine versus placebo. The receptors derive from a person aged 18-65 years who received the Ad26.COV2.S COVID-19 vaccine or a placebo.

This rearrangement joins TRBV3-1 (or the pseudogene TRBV3-2) to TRBJ2-5; D call uncertain. Germline V gene lookup returns CDR1 LGHDT and CDR2 YNNKEL (reference sequence). The CDR3 covers 14 residues. The V gene lost 0 bases and the J gene lost 5 bases, with 10 bases spanning the gap. CDR3 nucleotide sequence: TGTGCCAGCAGCCAAGATGGCAAAGGGGAGACCCAGTACTTC. It is translated as CASSQDGKGETQYF.

Here the CDR3 DNA reads TGTGCCAGCAGGACAGGAGTCGGGGAAAAACTGTTTTTT. Its protein product is CASRTGVGEKLFF. V usage is TRBV7-6 and J usage is TRBJ1-4, with a possible D match to TRBD1 (6 bases). CDR1 and CDR2 from the germline V gene are SGHVS and FNYEAQ. The V and J ends lost 6 bases and 8 bases respectively, with 13 bases between them. The CDR3 runs to 13 residues.

The rearrangement uses TRBV16 and TRBJ2-6; D gene uncertain. Trimming took off 1 base at V and 2 bases at J, with 9 bases between the two ends. The length of the CDR3 is 16 residues. Germline V gives CDR1 KGHSY, CDR2 FQNENV. Written as DNA, the CDR3 is TGTGCCAGCAGCCAATTTGGCACCACTGGGGCCAACGTCCTGACTTTC. Residues: CASSQFGTTGANVLTF. The full variable domain, in which reference TRBV16 and TRBJ2-6 provide the parts outside the CDR3, is GEEVAQTPKHLVRGEGQKAKLYCAPIKGHSYVFWYQQVLKNEFKFLISFQNENVFDETGMPKERFSAKCLPNSPCSLEIQATKLEDSAVYFCASSQFGTTGANVLTFGAGSRLTVL.

V is TRBV7-9 and J is TRBJ2-7, with 7 bases identical to TRBD2. This CDR3 spans 16 amino acids. The V gene end was trimmed by 0 bases and the J gene end by 1 base; junction bases not matched to a gene: 6. Germline CDR1 and CDR2: SEHNR and FQNEAQ (reference sequence). In DNA form, the CDR3 reads TGTGCCAGCAGCTTAGCGCGAACTAGCGTATCCTACGAGCAGTACTTC. Its translation is CASSLARTSVSYEQYF.

Concerning this clone: Other DNA sequences from this sample encode an identical CDR3 as well. V usage is TRBV7-3 and J usage is TRBJ2-1, with a tentative D call TRBD2 (6 bases). This CDR3 is built from 15 residues. Germline V lookup: CDR1 SGHTA, CDR2 FQGTGA. Between the trimmed V and J ends, which lost 5 bases and 0 bases, there was a span of 11 bases. The CDR3 DNA reads as TGTGCCAGCAGCCCCGGGGGAAGCTCCTACAATGAGCAGTTCTTC. Translated, it gives CASSPGGSSYNEQFF.

The genes are TRBV10-3 and TRBJ2-7; weak D call: TRBD2 (6 bases). This CDR3 has 12 amino acids. The V gene lost 6 bases and the J gene lost 2 bases, with 8 bases spanning the gap. Germline CDR1 ENHRY, CDR2 SYGVKD. The CDR3 DNA is TGTGCCATCAGCGTAGCGGCCTACGAGCAGTACTTC. Amino acid sequence: CAISVAAYEQYF.

CDR3 in DNA: TGTGCCTGGAGAGTAACGGTTAGGGGGGAGACCCAGTACTTC. Translating gives CAWRVTVRGETQYF. This chain joins TRBV30 and TRBJ2-5; D is possibly TRBD1 (6 bases). The V and J ends lost 3 bases and 5 bases respectively, with 16 bases between them. The CDR3 runs to 14 residues. Looked up from germline, CDR1 is GTSNPN and CDR2 is SVGIG (reference sequence).

This clone was counted once. The chain recombines TRBV30 with TRBJ1-1; weak D call: TRBD1 (6 bases). V lost 1 base to trimming and J lost 3 bases, with 9 bases between them. The CDR3 consists of 13 residues. Germline V gene lookup returns CDR1 GTSNPN and CDR2 SVGIG (reference sequence). CDR3 sequence reads: CAWSARGDTEAFF. CDR3 in DNA: TGTGCCTGGAGTGCGAGGGGGGACACTGAAGCTTTCTTT.

Concerning this clone itself: One junction end disagrees with the germline gene, perhaps due to a read error. The chain couples TRBV6-5 to TRBJ2-7; the D call may be TRBD1 or TRBD2 (5 bases each). The CDR3 is 11 amino acids. From germline, CDR1 is MNHEY and CDR2 SVGAGI. CDR3 sequence reads: CAGSHSGGQYF. The CDR3 DNA sequence: TGTGCCGGCAGTCACTCTGGGGGGCAGTACTTC.

This sequence joins TRBV12-5 and TRBJ1-1, with TRBD1 as a possible D gene (6 bases). In germline, CDR1 is LGHNT, CDR2 FRNRAP. V lost 6 bases and J 0 bases, leaving 14 bases between the germline ends. The CDR3 runs to 15 residues. CDR3 coding DNA: TGTGCTAGTGGCTGGGGAAGGGGGATGAACACTGAAGCTTTCTTT. It is translated as CASGWGRGMNTEAFF.

V gene TRBV4-2 combines with J gene TRBJ2-3, with 7 nucleotides matching TRBD2. V shed 1 base, J shed 2 bases, and the junction held 6 bases outside the gene matches. Germline V gene lookup returns CDR1 LGHNA and CDR2 YNFKEQ. The length of the CDR3 is 16 residues. Written as DNA, the CDR3 is TGTGCCAGCAGCCAAGCGTGGGGAGGGACCACAGATACGCAGTATTTT. Translation gives CASSQAWGGTTDTQYF.

V is TRBV7-2 and J is TRBJ1-1, with D unresolved. V lost 1 base, J lost 1 base, and 10 bases lay in between. Germline CDR1 SGHTA, CDR2 FQGNSA. This CDR3 is built from 15 residues. CDR3 DNA sequence: TGTGCCAGCAGCTTAGATCTGGGCGCGAACACTGAAGCTTTCTTT. Amino acids: CASSLDLGANTEAFF.

This chain's CDR3 is CASSLVTSGRYEQFF. Written as DNA, the CDR3 is TGTGCCAGCAGCTTAGTTACTAGCGGGAGATATGAGCAGTTCTTC. J is TRBJ2-1 and V is TRBV7-2; 11 bases are shared with TRBD2. J was trimmed by 8 bases and V by 1 base; bases with no gene match: 4. CDR1 SGHTA and CDR2 FQGNSA come from the germline V gene. The length of the CDR3 is 15 residues.

The genes are TRBV5-4 and TRBJ2-2; 8 bases align to TRBD1. V shed 0 bases, J shed 4 bases, and the junction held 2 bases outside the gene matches. CDR3 length: 15 amino acids. Germline V gene lookup returns CDR1 SGHNT and CDR2 YYREEE (reference sequence). The chain's CDR3 is CASSLVQGATGELFF. The CDR3, as DNA: TGTGCCAGCAGCTTGGTGCAGGGGGCCACCGGGGAGCTGTTTTTT.

The V call is TRBV18, the J call TRBJ2-5; 10 positions agree with TRBD2. The V and J ends lost 1 base and 2 bases, in that order; junction bases with no gene match: 4. CDR3 length: 16 residues. CDR1 is KGHSH, CDR2 LQKENI, per germline. CDR3 coding DNA: TGTGCCAGCTCACCACGGGTAGCGGGAGGTCAAGAGACCCAGTACTTC. The encoded protein is CASSPRVAGGQETQYF.

This clone has a single count. This chain connects TRBV7-2 to TRBJ2-5; 7 nucleotides agree with TRBD2. CDR1 SGHTA and CDR2 FQGNSA come from the germline V gene. This CDR3 has 19 amino acids. Trimming cost V 4 bases and J 5 bases; bases outside gene matches: 22. CDR3 nucleotide sequence: TGTGCCAGCAGCTCCGGGACCCGGGGGGTTGCCTGGTCCTGGGAGACCCAGTACTTC. It is translated as CASSSGTRGVAWSWETQYF.

V gene TRBV30 combines with J gene TRBJ1-1; D possibly corresponds to TRBD1 (5 bases). Germline assignment: CDR1 GTSNPN and CDR2 SVGIG (reference sequence). The germline V and J ends were trimmed by 1 base and 7 bases, with 19 bases remaining between them. The CDR3 is made up of 15 amino acids. This CDR3 is CAWSGTGWGYGEAFF. CDR3 nucleotides: TGTGCCTGGAGTGGGACGGGATGGGGGTACGGTGAAGCTTTCTTT.

The rearrangement links TRBV19 to TRBJ2-3; 9 bases are shared with TRBD2. Germline V gene lookup returns CDR1 LNHDA and CDR2 SQIVND (reference sequence). V shed 7 bases, J shed 1 base, and the junction held 0 bases outside the gene matches. CDR3 length: 13 residues. The CDR3 loop is CASKREGTDTQYF. The CDR3 DNA is TGTGCCAGTAAGCGGGAGGGCACAGATACGCAGTATTTT.

The V gene is TRBV7-2, the J gene TRBJ2-7; TRBD2 agrees at 11 bases. With V trimmed by 5 bases and J by 2 bases, 8 bases remained unmatched. This CDR3 is built from 16 residues. Per germline, CDR1 SGHTA and CDR2 FQGNSA. CDR3 in DNA: TGTGCCAGCAGCAAAGACCTAGCGGGAGGAACCTACGAGCAGTACTTC. Translation gives CASSKDLAGGTYEQYF.

This rearrangement joins TRBV6-5 to TRBJ1-1; no clear D. The CDR3 totals 11 residues. Germline loops: CDR1 MNHEY, CDR2 SVGAGI. V was pared by 7 bases and J by 4 bases, with 7 bases between. Written as DNA, the CDR3 is TGTGCCAGCACGGATGGCACTGAAGCTTTCTTT. Its protein product is CASTDGTEAFF.

The V and J genes are TRBV15 and TRBJ2-2; D unresolved. V was clipped by 0 bases and J by 1 base, with 6 bases between them. Germline V gives CDR1 LNHNV, CDR2 YYDKDF (reference sequence). The CDR3 extends over 15 amino acids. CDR3 coding DNA: TGTGCCACCAGCAGAGATAAAGGGAACACCGGGGAGCTGTTTTTT. It translates to CATSRDKGNTGELFF.

The V gene is TRBV6-5, the J gene TRBJ1-1; no firm D call. CDR1 is MNHEY and CDR2 is SVGAGI in the germline V gene. The length of the CDR3 is 16 residues. V was clipped by 0 bases and J by 3 bases, with 14 bases between them. The CDR3 DNA reads TGTGCCAGCAGTTACTCGTTTTTGGTTGGGGACACTGAAGCTTTCTTT. Protein sequence: CASSYSFLVGDTEAFF.

Written as DNA, the CDR3 is TGTGCCACCAGCAGAGACAGGACCTATGGCTACACCTTC. The encoded protein is CATSRDRTYGYTF. V is TRBV15 and J is TRBJ1-2, with D uncertain. The ends were cut back, 0 bases at V and 4 bases at J, with 6 bases in the middle. Germline V gene lookup returns CDR1 LNHNV and CDR2 YYDKDF (reference sequence). CDR3 length equals 13 residues.

The chain recombines TRBV6-2 or TRBV6-3 with TRBJ1-2; D is unresolved. Trimming removed 6 bases from V and 7 bases from J, with 9 bases in between. CDR3 size: 11 residues. Germline assignment: CDR1 MNHEY and CDR2 SVGEGT. The DNA for the CDR3 is TGTGCCAGCAGCCTGTTGCGTGGCTACACCTTC. This sequence encodes CASSLLRGYTF.

This clone showed up many times. The chain carries TRBV9 and TRBJ2-2; the D is unclear. Trimming removed 3 bases at V and 3 bases at J, with 3 bases between. There are 12 residues in the CDR3. Germline CDR1 reads SGDLS; CDR2 reads YYNGEE. The CDR3 here is CASSGHTGELFF. CDR3 DNA: TGTGCCAGCAGCGGACACACCGGGGAGCTGTTTTTT. Filled out from reference TRBV9 and TRBJ2-2, the complete variable domain reads DSGVTQTPKHLITATGQRVTLRCSPRSGDLSVYWYQQSLDQGLQFLIQYYNGEERAKGNILERFSAQQFPDLHSELNLSSLELGDSALYFCASSGHTGELFFGEGSRLTVL.